The sequence of this T cell receptor beta chain was determined in a study of blood T cell repertoires in COVID-19 (dated by TCRdb to 2020 to 2021). General notes on the study: The collaborator samples originated in the United States, Italy and Spain and spanned the acute and convalescent phases of COVID-19. The prospective study material was composed of cDNA or gDNA derived from T cells, B-cell-depleted T cells, or PBMCs. Subjects who had been exposed to COVID-19, were actively infected with it, or had recovered from it provided the deeply sampled blood TCRbeta repertoires that made up the dataset. The repertoires were made available in a free public database intended to serve as a resource for research on the immune response to SARS-CoV-2. The samples were drawn from the first 160 participants of the ongoing ImmuneRACE study and from 1,254 subjects provided by 6 global collaborators. A de-identified subject ID, COVID-19 status, age in years and sex were almost always included in the sample metadata. Where HLA class I and class II types were available, the types were taken from metadata supplied by the sample provider, not from assay-based typing. The research as a whole found: Clinical and demographic metadata were provided uncurated, with the amount varying by source and participant.

Whole blood was collected in K2EDTA tubes by collaborating institutions according to the institutions' own protocols. For TCRbeta analysis, collaborators shipped samples in one of three forms: frozen whole blood, isolated PBMCs, or DNA extracted from either of those sample types. As encoded in the germline V gene, CDR1 is SGDLS while CDR2 is YYNGEE. Reading from cysteine to phenylalanine, the CDR3 counts 16 amino acids. Only CDR3 DNA remains: 48 bases, in frame from the first base. V is pruned by 1 base and J by 8 bases, leaving 9 bases of the junction without a gene match. Regarding this clone: There is no known antigen for this receptor. No clone much larger than this one lies a single base away; base qualities are absent.

TCRbeta CDR3 regions were amplified from genomic DNA using the immunoSEQ Assay, a bias-controlled multiplex PCR. As for the authors' bioinformatics: Nucleated cell counts per sample were estimated from amplification of reference gene primers within the assay. Sequence reads were collapsed and filtered to measure the absolute abundance of every unique TCRbeta CDR3 rearrangement. For each sample, productive Simpson clonality was calculated as the square root of Simpson's diversity index across productive rearrangements. TCRdb's version of the immuneACCESS table is confined to in-frame rearrangements and falls short of the full clone set. An unresolved V gene accounts for under half of the shortfall where checked; the remainder is of unknown origin. The D gene and trimming were derived from the DNA, and the V and J assignments and clone size from that table. This sample lists 470,000 or so clones; roughly 91% were detected once. The ten largest clones take up roughly 4.3% of the sample.

The source of this sequence is a woman under 40 with acute or convalescent COVID-19. The sample was peripheral blood. This chain joins TRBV9 to TRBJ2-4; 10 central nucleotides agree with TRBD2. DNA sequence: TGTGCCAGCAGCGTAAGCGGGGGGGCCGCGGTGGACATTCAGTACTTC. Its translation reads: CASSVSGGAAVDIQYF.